This paragraph covers one T cell receptor (beta chain) sequence. The CDR3 length is 10 residues. V was trimmed by 5 bases and J by 11 bases, leaving 9 bases between them. Germline CDR1 reads LNHDA; CDR2 reads SQIVND (reference sequence). This sample was taken from a study of Graves' ophthalmopathy and Graves' hyperthyroidism. Amplified TCR beta CDR3 regions were obtained using RNA transcripts as template. First-round RT-PCR relied on HTBI primers, and a second-round multiplex PCR came next. One entry per CDR3 protein results from TCRdb running MiXCR on the multiplex PCR reads. Here the sample spans 650,000 to 800,000 distinct CDR3 sequences, approximately 39% being singletons.

The sequenced material came from peripheral blood. This TCR was recovered from an adult man with Graves' ophthalmopathy. J is TRBJ2-5 and V is TRBV19; TRBD2 might be the D (5 bases). CDR3 loop: CASSVSGQYF. The CDR3 DNA follows: TGTGCCAGTAGTGTTTCGGGACAGTACTTC.